This TCR beta chain is drawn from a study of blood T cell repertoires in COVID-19. Overall study context: From the United States, Italy and Spain came samples of acute and convalescent COVID-19. PBMCs, B-cell-depleted T cells, or T cells were the source of the cDNA or gDNA that made up the material.

Trimming cost V 3 bases and J 2 bases, with 12 bases left between them. CDR1 is MNHNS and CDR2 is SASEGT in the germline V gene. This CDR3 has 15 amino acids. Original processing notes: Amplifying reference gene primers gave estimates of nucleated cell counts. TCRdb keeps only in-frame clones here, not all; method: immunoSEQ multiplex PCR. V and J calls and clone size are given by that table; D and trimming were obtained from the DNA. The sample has approximately 220,000 clones, roughly 85% seen once. This TCR derives from a man aged 50 or older who had recovered from COVID-19. Sequences were obtained from peripheral blood. The chain has TRBV6-1 and TRBJ2-3; unclear D gene. The CDR3 region has the DNA TGTGCCAGCAGTGAGTCCGGGTCAATCACAGATACGCAGTATTTT. This sequence encodes CASSESGSITDTQYF.